The rows below give T cell receptor beta chains drawn from one sample of a study of early T cells in non-severe SARS-CoV-2 infection. TCRdb passed the 5' RACE reads through MiXCR, listing each CDR3 protein once. The table shows around 28,000 distinct CDR3 sequences, with around 4.2% occurring only once. Source material: whole blood. The source is an adult who was a healthcare worker with PCR-confirmed SARS-CoV-2 infection or an uninfected control (not recorded which). CDR3s include the opening cysteine and the closing phenylalanine or tryptophan. Fields, in order: D gene, clone size, J gene, V gene, CDR3 protein, CDR3 DNA. The D gene is left open where the match is weak. Clone size is not always given. Where it is, it says once, few, many or a class for expanded clones.

>.|many|TRBJ2-3|TRBV7-9
CASSLAAARTDTQYF
TGTGCCAGCAGCTTAGCGGCGGCAAGGACGGATACGCAGTATTTT
>TRBD2|many|TRBJ2-3|TRBV5-5
CASRLAGADTQYF
TGTGCCAGCAGGTTAGCGGGGGCAGATACGCAGTATTTT
>.|.|TRBJ2-7|TRBV4-2
CASSRREYEQYF
TGTGCCAGCAGCCGCCGGGAGTACGAGCAGTACTTC
>TRBD2|many|TRBJ2-1|TRBV7-3
CASSMTSGSANEQFF
TGTGCCAGCAGCATGACTAGCGGGAGCGCGAATGAGCAGTTCTTC
>.|few|TRBJ1-2|TRBV2
CASSQSGHLSDGYTF
TGTGCCAGCAGCCAATCGGGACACCTTTCTGACGGCTACACCTTC
>.|many|TRBJ2-7|TRBV29-1
CSVEGGSALEQYF
TGCAGCGTTGAAGGAGGTTCGGCGCTCGAGCAGTACTTC
>.|.|TRBJ2-5|TRBV15
CATSVGDEETQYF
TGTGCCACCAGCGTTGGTGACGAAGAGACCCAGTACTTC
>TRBD2|many|TRBJ2-3|TRBV6-4
CASSDLAGGPTDTQYF
TGTGCCAGCAGTGACTTAGCGGGAGGGCCTACAGATACGCAGTATTTT
>TRBD1|many|TRBJ2-7|TRBV5-4
CASSWGQGAQNEQYF
TGTGCCAGCAGCTGGGGACAGGGGGCGCAGAACGAGCAGTACTTC
>.|many|TRBJ2-5|TRBV6-6
CASSYDETQYF
TGTGCCAGCAGTTATGATGAGACCCAGTACTTC
>.|many|TRBJ2-7|TRBV27
CASSPSIGPEQYF
TGTGCCAGCAGTCCCTCTATCGGTCCCGAGCAGTACTTC
>.|.|TRBJ2-5|TRBV5-1
CASSEAGPEETQYF
TGCGCCAGCAGCGAAGCCGGGCCAGAAGAGACCCAGTACTTC
>.|many|TRBJ1-1|TRBV6-2/TRBV6-3
CASIYPGALEAFF
TGTGCCAGCATATACCCGGGGGCTCTGGAAGCTTTCTTT
>TRBD2|many|TRBJ2-3|TRBV11-3
CASSAGEDTQYF
TGTGCCAGCAGCGCGGGGGAAGATACGCAGTATTTT
>.|many|TRBJ2-3|TRBV2
CASWMWRGGGSTDTQYF
TGTGCCAGCTGGATGTGGCGAGGGGGAGGAAGCACAGATACGCAGTATTTT
>TRBD2|.|TRBJ2-1|TRBV7-9
CASSLSSSGYYNEQFF
TGTGCCAGCAGCCTTAGCTCTAGCGGGTACTACAATGAGCAGTTCTTC
>.|many|TRBJ1-1|TRBV29-1
CSVPTINTEAFF
TGCAGCGTGCCGACAATTAACACTGAAGCTTTCTTT
>TRBD2|.|TRBJ2-1|TRBV7-2
CASSSRPGTSGRGFF
TGTGCCAGCAGCTCTCGCCCCGGGACTAGCGGGAGAGGGTTCTTC
>TRBD2|many|TRBJ2-3|TRBV28
CASSLVDGLADTSSTDTQYF
TGTGCCAGCAGTTTAGTGGACGGACTAGCGGACACCTCTAGCACAGATACGCAGTATTTT
>TRBD2|many|TRBJ2-4|TRBV6-2/TRBV6-3
CASRASGRVKNIQYF
TGTGCCAGCAGAGCTAGCGGGAGGGTCAAAAACATTCAGTACTTC